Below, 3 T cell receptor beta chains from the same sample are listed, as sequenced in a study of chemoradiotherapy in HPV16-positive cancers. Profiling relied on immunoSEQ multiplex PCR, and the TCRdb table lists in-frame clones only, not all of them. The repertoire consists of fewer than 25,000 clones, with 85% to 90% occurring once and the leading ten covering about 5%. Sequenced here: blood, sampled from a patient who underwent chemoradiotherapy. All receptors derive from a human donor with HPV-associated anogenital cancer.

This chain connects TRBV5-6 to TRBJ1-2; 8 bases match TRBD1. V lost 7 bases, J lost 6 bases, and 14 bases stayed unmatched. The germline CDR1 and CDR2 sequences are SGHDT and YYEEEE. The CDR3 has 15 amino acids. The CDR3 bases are TGTGCCAGCTCCGGAGGACAGGGAAAAGATGATGGCTACACCTTC. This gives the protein CASSGGQGKDDGYTF.

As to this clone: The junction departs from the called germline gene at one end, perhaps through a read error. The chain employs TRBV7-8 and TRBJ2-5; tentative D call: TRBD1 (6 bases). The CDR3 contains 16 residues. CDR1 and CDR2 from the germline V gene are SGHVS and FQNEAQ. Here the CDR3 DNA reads TGTGCCAGCAGCCTAGCAGGGGCTACGTACCAAGAGACCCAGTACTTC. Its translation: CASSLAGATYQETQYF.

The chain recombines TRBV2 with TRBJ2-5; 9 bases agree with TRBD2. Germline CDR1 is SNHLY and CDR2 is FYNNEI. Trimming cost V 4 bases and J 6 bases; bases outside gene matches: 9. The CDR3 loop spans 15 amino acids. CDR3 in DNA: TGTGCCAGCAGTGGGGGGGTAGCGGGGGTGAAGACCCAGTACTTC. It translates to CASSGGVAGVKTQYF.